Below, 25 T cell receptor beta chains from the same sample are listed, as sequenced in a study of T cell repertoires in cytomegalovirus infection. TCRdb reanalysed the reads using MiXCR and keeps one entry per CDR3 protein. The table includes some 500,000 distinct CDR3 sequences, around 30% detected once. What these receptors recognize is not known. The starting material was cultured PBMCs, obtained from culture after CMV antigen stimulation. The receptor set was obtained from a human donor in good health (CMV status not recorded). Some clones in this sample may be carry-over from other donors' samples.

This clonotype was recorded a few times. This sequence joins TRBV27 and TRBJ1-2, with TRBD1 matching over 8 bases. With 8 bases clipped from V and 8 bases from J, the junction kept 13 bases outside the gene matches. Germline-derived CDR1 and CDR2 are MNHEY and SMNVEV (reference sequence). CDR3 length: 14 amino acids. CDR3: CASVAWQGAEGYTF. CDR3 DNA sequence: TGTGCCAGCGTCGCCTGGCAGGGGGCGGAGGGCTACACCTTC.

The V and J genes are TRBV12-3 or TRBV12-4 and TRBJ1-5; possible D gene TRBD1, 5 bases. The CDR3 runs to 14 residues. The ends were cut back, 3 bases at V and 5 bases at J, with 11 bases in the middle. CDR3 protein: CASSFGTADQPQHF. The CDR3 region has the DNA TGTGCCAGCAGTTTCGGGACGGCCGATCAGCCCCAGCATTTT.

In this sample, this clonotype turned up many times. The V gene is TRBV7-2, the J gene TRBJ1-2; D uncertain. V lost 5 bases and J 8 bases, leaving 12 bases between the germline ends. This CDR3 region has 12 residues. In germline, CDR1 is SGHTA, CDR2 FQGNSA. The DNA for the CDR3 is TGTGCCAGCAGCCTTTTCGTGGAAGGCTACACCTTC. Residues: CASSLFVEGYTF.

In its sample, this clonotype was seen many times. The chain combines TRBV12-3 or TRBV12-4 with TRBJ2-5, with D unclear. Trimming removed 3 bases from V and 3 bases from J, with 2 bases in between. The CDR3 runs 11 residues. The CDR3 protein is CASSFEETQYF. The CDR3 DNA reads as TGTGCCAGCAGTTTCGAAGAGACCCAGTACTTC.

Concerning this clonotype itself: A read error may explain this, as a much larger clone is one base away. The V and J genes are TRBV7-4 and TRBJ2-3; 13 bases fit TRBD2. The CDR3 sequence is 17 residues long. Germline V gives CDR1 SGHVT, CDR2 SQSDAQ. The V gene end was trimmed by 4 bases and the J gene end by 5 bases; junction bases not matched to a gene: 9. The CDR3 is CASSYTSGRAGRDTQYF. DNA for the CDR3: TGTGCCAGCAGCTACACTAGCGGGAGGGCCGGTAGAGATACGCAGTATTTT.

This clonotype occurred once. This rearrangement joins TRBV11-2 to TRBJ2-1, with D maybe TRBD2 (6 bases). The V gene lost 3 bases and the J gene lost 8 bases, with 23 bases spanning the gap. Germline lookup yields CDR1 SGHAT and CDR2 FQNNGV. The CDR3 runs to 17 residues. Written as DNA, the CDR3 is TGTGCCAGCAGCTTCGGGGTTCGGGGGAGAGGCTTACATGAGCAGTTCTTC. Translating gives CASSFGVRGRGLHEQFF.

The CDR3 DNA reads TGTGCCAGCAGTTACTCGGAACTAGCGGGGGTAGCCAAAAACATTCAGTACTTC. Translation: CASSYSELAGVAKNIQYF. The chain combines TRBV6-6 with TRBJ2-4; TRBD2 matches at 11 bases. CDR1 is MNHNY and CDR2 is SVGAGI in the germline V gene (reference sequence). With 0 bases clipped from V and 0 bases from J, the junction kept 4 bases outside the gene matches. The CDR3 covers 18 residues.

This clonotype has only a few counts. V gene TRBV6-2 or TRBV6-3 combines with J gene TRBJ1-2; D uncertain. V was shortened by 1 base and J by 4 bases, with 10 bases between the two germline ends. The germline gives CDR1 MNHEY, CDR2 SVGEGT. The CDR3 is 14 residues long. The CDR3, as DNA: TGTGCCAGCAGTTACTTCAACAGAGCCTATGGCTACACCTTC. This encodes CASSYFNRAYGYTF.

This clonotype was seen more than once but under ten times. V gene TRBV10-3 combines with J gene TRBJ2-1, with D possibly TRBD2 on 5 matching bases. Trimming cost V 2 bases and J 9 bases, with 14 bases left between them. The germline gives CDR1 ENHRY, CDR2 SYGVKD. This CDR3 is built from 14 residues. This chain's CDR3 is CAISEKISSGEQFF. The CDR3 nucleotides are TGTGCCATCAGTGAGAAAATTAGCAGCGGTGAGCAGTTCTTC.

The V and J genes are TRBV5-6 and TRBJ2-7; D is possibly TRBD2 (5 bases). CDR3 size: 13 residues. Germline CDR1 and CDR2: SGHDT and YYEEEE. V was pared by 5 bases and J by 1 base, with 10 bases between. The CDR3 sequence is CASRAAGSYEQYF. The CDR3 coding sequence is TGTGCCAGCAGGGCCGCGGGTTCCTACGAGCAGTACTTC.

This chain links TRBV19 with TRBJ2-1; D possibly corresponds to TRBD2 (6 bases). This CDR3 contains 14 residues. Between the trimmed V and J ends, which lost 6 bases and 8 bases, there was a span of 17 bases. Germline V lookup: CDR1 LNHDA, CDR2 SQIVND (reference sequence). As DNA, the CDR3 is TGTGCCAGTAGATCGACTAGGTTCGTGGATGAGCAGTTCTTC. Its translation is CASRSTRFVDEQFF.

This rearrangement joins TRBV7-9 to TRBJ2-4; D is uncertain. Germline V gene lookup returns CDR1 SEHNR and CDR2 FQNEAQ (reference sequence). V was trimmed by 2 bases and J by 1 base, leaving 9 bases between them. The CDR3 consists of 15 residues. CDR3: CASSLRVLAKNIQYF. The CDR3 coding sequence is TGTGCCAGCAGCTTACGGGTATTGGCCAAAAACATTCAGTACTTC.

There are many counts of this clonotype. This chain uses TRBV27 with TRBJ2-5; no clear D. CDR3 length: 12 residues. From germline, CDR1 is MNHEY and CDR2 SMNVEV (reference sequence). Trimming removed 6 bases at V and 1 base at J, with 6 bases between. The CDR3 loop reads CASRDIQETQYF. The DNA for the CDR3 is TGTGCCAGCAGAGACATCCAAGAGACCCAGTACTTC.

The chain combines TRBV12-3 or TRBV12-4 with TRBJ2-7; TRBD1 aligns across 9 bases. The CDR3 consists of 13 residues. Losses at the gene ends were 7 bases for V and 6 bases for J; bases not matched to a gene: 7. The CDR3 is CASTKDRGGEQYF. DNA of the CDR3: TGTGCCAGCACCAAGGACAGGGGTGGCGAGCAGTACTTC.

The chain uses TRBV6-8 and TRBJ1-2; D gene ambiguous. The ends were cut back, 8 bases at V and 6 bases at J, with 13 bases in the middle. Per the germline V gene, CDR1 is MNHGY and CDR2 is SAAAGT. The CDR3 runs 12 residues. As DNA, the CDR3 is TGTGCCAGCGGGTCGGGGTTGAATGGCTACACCTTC. Translation: CASGSGLNGYTF.

In this sample, this clonotype turned up a few times. This chain uses TRBV28 with TRBJ2-3, with 11 bases matching TRBD2. The germline CDR1 and CDR2 sequences are MDHEN and SYDVKM. The J segment lost 4 bases and the V segment lost 6 bases, leaving 6 bases of the junction unmatched. The CDR3 consists of 15 residues. The CDR3 DNA reads TGTGCCAGCAGAACTAGCGGGAGAAGCCCAGATACGCAGTATTTT. Protein sequence: CASRTSGRSPDTQYF. Full variable domain (remainder filled in from reference TRBV28 and TRBJ2-3): DVKVTQSSRYLVKRTGEKVFLECVQDMDHENMFWYRQDPGLGLRLIYFSYDVKMKEKGDIPEGYSVSREKKERFSLILESASTNQTSMYLCASRTSGRSPDTQYFGPGTRLTVL.

V is TRBV6-2 or TRBV6-3 and J is TRBJ2-1; TRBD2 matches at 11 bases. The trim removed 3 bases at V and 8 bases at J, leaving 3 bases unmatched. Germline lookup yields CDR1 MNHEY and CDR2 SVGEGT. The CDR3 extends over 14 amino acids. The CDR3 loop reads CASSYTSGSHEQFF. The CDR3 DNA reads as TGTGCCAGCAGTTATACTAGCGGGAGTCATGAGCAGTTCTTC.

The rearrangement joins TRBV27 to TRBJ2-1; 14 bases map to TRBD2. The CDR3 extends over 16 amino acids. J lost 9 bases, V lost 6 bases, and 10 bases had no gene match. The V gene's germline CDR1 is MNHEY and CDR2 SMNVEV (reference sequence). In nucleotides, the CDR3 is TGTGCCAGCAGCGCGGCCGGGACTAGCGGGAGAGGTGAGCAGTTCTTC. It codes for CASSAAGTSGRGEQFF.

Here the CDR3 DNA reads TGCGCCAGCAGTCATGGACAGGGGTGGGGGACTGAAGCTTTCTTT. Its protein is CASSHGQGWGTEAFF. V and J are TRBV5-1 and TRBJ1-1; 9 nucleotides line up with TRBD1. The V gene end was trimmed by 5 bases and the J gene end by 5 bases; junction bases not matched to a gene: 10. Looked up from germline, CDR1 is SGHRS and CDR2 is YFSETQ. The CDR3 length is 15 residues.

V usage is TRBV6-5 and J usage is TRBJ2-5; D is possibly TRBD2 (5 bases). Germline V gives CDR1 MNHEY, CDR2 SVGAGI. The ends were cut back, 3 bases at V and 5 bases at J, with 13 bases in the middle. This CDR3 is 14 amino acids long. In DNA, the CDR3 is TGTGCCAGCAGTTATCTTCCTAGCCTGGAGACCCAGTACTTC. Translating it yields CASSYLPSLETQYF.

Written as DNA, the CDR3 is TGTGCTAGTGGTCCAGGACAGGGGAGCTACAATGAGCAGTTCTTC. Translation gives CASGPGQGSYNEQFF. The chain carries TRBV12-5 and TRBJ2-1, with TRBD1 matching 9 bases. V was clipped by 5 bases and J by 3 bases; unmatched bases: 5. The CDR3 length is 15 residues. Germline CDR1 and CDR2: LGHNT and FRNRAP.

This chain joins TRBV28 and TRBJ2-1; 16 bases line up with TRBD2. CDR1 MDHEN and CDR2 SYDVKM come from the germline V gene. V was pared by 1 base and J by 4 bases, with 4 bases of the junction left unmatched. CDR3 size: 18 residues. Here the CDR3 reads CASSLLGTSGRGYNEQFF. The CDR3, as DNA: TGTGCCAGCAGTTTATTGGGGACTAGCGGGAGGGGGTACAATGAGCAGTTCTTC. Drawing the rest from reference TRBV28 and TRBJ2-1, the complete variable domain is DVKVTQSSRYLVKRTGEKVFLECVQDMDHENMFWYRQDPGLGLRLIYFSYDVKMKEKGDIPEGYSVSREKKERFSLILESASTNQTSMYLCASSLLGTSGRGYNEQFFGPGTRLTVL.

This clonotype was counted only a few times. The V call is TRBV7-2, the J call TRBJ1-4; D is undetermined. Germline CDR1 and CDR2: SGHTA and FQGNSA. The V end was cut by 0 bases, the J end by 8 bases, with 13 bases between. The CDR3 length is 15 residues. This CDR3 is CASSLARVVGEKLFF. The CDR3 DNA reads TGTGCCAGCAGCTTAGCGCGGGTCGTCGGAGAAAAACTGTTTTTT. The complete variable domain, with remaining parts taken from reference TRBV7-2 and TRBJ1-4, reads GAGVSQSPSNKVTEKGKDVELRCDPISGHTALYWYRQSLGQGLEFLIYFQGNSAPDKSGLPSDRFSAERTGGSVSTLTIQRTQQEDSAVYLCASSLARVVGEKLFFGSGTQLSVL.

CDR3: CASLPGTSGIGSYNEQFF. The CDR3 region has the DNA TGTGCCAGTCTACCCGGGACTAGCGGGATTGGATCCTACAATGAGCAGTTCTTC. This sequence joins TRBV19 and TRBJ2-1; 13 bases line up with TRBD2. The V gene end was trimmed by 8 bases and the J gene end by 1 base; junction bases not matched to a gene: 11. This CDR3 region has 18 residues. Germline CDR1 and CDR2: LNHDA and SQIVND (reference sequence).

V gene TRBV6-1 combines with J gene TRBJ1-4, with D possibly being TRBD1 (5 bases). Germline-derived CDR1 and CDR2 are MNHNS and SASEGT. Trimming took 1 base from V and 8 from J, leaving 11 bases between them. There are 14 residues in the CDR3. The CDR3 is CASSEGQGREKLFF. CDR3 in DNA: TGTGCCAGCAGTGAAGGCCAGGGCCGAGAAAAACTGTTTTTT.